The 10 T cell receptor beta chains presented below share a single source sample, sequenced in a study of shared T cell receptors in the human thymus. The table came from immunoSEQ multiplex PCR; TCRdb's copy has only in-frame clones and leaves some out. The sample carries roughly 700,000 clones, 85% to 90% recorded once. The same specimen was also included in a second study, on human thymus T cells.

Sequenced: thymocytes. The source of these receptors is a boy less than two years old with a congenital heart defect.

This chain links TRBV27 with TRBJ1-2; 8 bases align to TRBD1. This CDR3 has 13 residues. Per germline, CDR1 MNHEY and CDR2 SMNVEV (reference sequence). J was trimmed by 4 bases and V by 5 bases; bases with no gene match: 3. The CDR3 here is CASSDGQGYGYTF. CDR3 sequence (DNA): TGTGCCAGCAGTGACGGACAGGGCTATGGCTACACCTTC.

The V gene is TRBV11-2, the J gene TRBJ2-1, with 8 nucleotides matching TRBD2. The CDR3 has 14 residues. Germline V CDR1 and CDR2: SGHAT, FQNNGV. Losses at the gene ends were 3 bases for V and 6 bases for J; bases not matched to a gene: 4. The CDR3 region has the DNA TGTGCCAGCAGCTTGCCGGGACTAGGCAATGAGCAGTTCTTC. This encodes CASSLPGLGNEQFF.

The V gene is TRBV20-1, the J gene TRBJ1-2; D call uncertain. V dropped 1 base and J dropped 7 bases, with 7 bases sitting between them. CDR1 and CDR2 from the germline V gene are DFQATT and SNEGSKA (reference sequence). The CDR3 runs 11 residues. The CDR3 protein is CSARATGGYTF. The CDR3 DNA is TGCAGTGCTAGAGCGACGGGTGGCTACACCTTC.

V and J are TRBV5-1 and TRBJ2-5; D possibly corresponds to TRBD1 (5 bases). Trimming left V 5 bases short and J 5 bases short, with 25 bases between. CDR1 and CDR2 from the germline V gene are SGHRS and YFSETQ. The CDR3 is made up of 17 amino acids. CDR3 loop: CASSDGQGGPQWETQYF. The CDR3 DNA follows: TGCGCCAGCAGTGACGGGCAGGGTGGCCCTCAATGGGAGACCCAGTACTTC. Drawing the rest from reference TRBV5-1 and TRBJ2-5, the complete variable domain is KAGVTQTPRYLIKTRGQQVTLSCSPISGHRSVSWYQQTPGQGLQFLFEYFSETQRNKGNFPGRFSGRQFSNSRSEMNVSTLELGDSALYLCASSDGQGGPQWETQYFGPGTRLLVL.

V and J are TRBV29-1 and TRBJ2-5, with D hard to call. This CDR3 has 12 residues. The germline CDR1 and CDR2 sequences are SQVTM and ANQGSEA. The V and J ends lost 7 bases and 0 bases respectively, with 9 bases between them. CDR3 sequence (DNA): TGCAGCGCAAGACGGGACCAAGAGACCCAGTACTTC. The encoded protein is CSARRDQETQYF.

The V gene is TRBV30, the J gene TRBJ2-7; D is perhaps TRBD2 (5 bases). This CDR3 is 15 amino acids long. Germline-derived CDR1 and CDR2 are GTSNPN and SVGIG (reference sequence). The germline V and J ends were trimmed by 0 bases and 2 bases, with 14 bases remaining between them. This chain's CDR3 is CAWSVRVSGTYEQYF. The CDR3, as DNA: TGTGCCTGGAGTGTACGGGTCAGCGGAACCTACGAGCAGTACTTC.

In its sample, this clone was seen once. The CDR3 DNA is TGCAGCGTTCTTGCGTACCGGGACAGCAAAGCGGGAGGTGGCACAGATACGCAGTATTTT. Its protein is CSVLAYRDSKAGGGTDTQYF. This chain links TRBV29-1 with TRBJ2-3, with TRBD2 identical over 9 bases. The V gene's germline CDR1 is SQVTM and CDR2 ANQGSEA. The CDR3 length is 20 residues. The V gene end was trimmed by 5 bases and the J gene end by 1 base; junction bases not matched to a gene: 22.

The gene calls are TRBV11-2 and TRBJ2-7; 7 bases agree with TRBD2. The germline gives CDR1 SGHAT, CDR2 FQNNGV. The CDR3 covers 18 residues. V lost 0 bases to trimming and J lost 1 base; unmatched junction nucleotides: 12. This chain's CDR3 is CASSLDLAAEAGSYEQYF. CDR3 DNA sequence: TGTGCCAGCAGCTTAGATTTAGCAGCAGAAGCGGGATCCTACGAGCAGTACTTC. The complete variable domain, with remaining parts taken from reference TRBV11-2 and TRBJ2-7, reads EAGVAQSPRYKIIEKRQSVAFWCNPISGHATLYWYQQILGQGPKLLIQFQNNGVVDDSQLPKDRFSAERLKGVDSTLKIQPAKLEDSAVYLCASSLDLAAEAGSYEQYFGPGTRLTVT.

The chain joins TRBV5-6 to TRBJ2-7; TRBD1 agrees at 9 bases. The CDR3 has 15 residues. The V gene end was trimmed by 4 bases and the J gene end by 6 bases; junction bases not matched to a gene: 11. Germline V CDR1 and CDR2: SGHDT, YYEEEE. CDR3: CASSLYRDRAGEQYF. The DNA for the CDR3 is TGTGCCAGCAGCCTCTACCGGGACAGGGCAGGCGAGCAGTACTTC.

This clone was observed a handful of times. The chain couples TRBV7-9 to TRBJ2-3, with 9 bases identical to TRBD2. V shed 8 bases, J shed 3 bases, and the junction held 6 bases outside the gene matches. This CDR3 is built from 14 residues. Germline assignment: CDR1 SEHNR and CDR2 FQNEAQ (reference sequence). CDR3 sequence reads: CASGAGGSTDTQYF. CDR3 sequence (DNA): TGTGCCAGCGGAGCGGGAGGAAGTACAGATACGCAGTATTTT. The full variable domain, its missing parts supplied by reference TRBV7-9 and TRBJ2-3, is DTGVSQNPRHKITKRGQNVTFRCDPISEHNRLYWYRQTLGQGPEFLTYFQNEAQLEKSRLLSDRFSAERPKGSFSTLEIQRTEQGDSAMYLCASGAGGSTDTQYFGPGTRLTVL.